Each of the 19 T cell receptor beta chains below was sequenced from the same sample in a study of CD8+CD57+ T cells in acquired aplastic anemia (dated by TCRdb to about 2018). This sample was sequenced with an Illumina HiSeq 2000. Genomic DNA was used as template for profiling of TCR beta VDJ combinations and CDR3 sequences. The public reads were reanalyzed by TCRdb: fastp trimming at Q25, MiXCR alignment, in-frame beta chains only. Rows matching on CDR3 protein sequence are summarized as one entry with the most common DNA and genes. The sample contains about 220,000 distinct CDR3 sequences, approximately 35% of them found a single time. The ten biggest clones cover around 1.1% of the sample. Sequencing input: sorted CD4+, CD8+, or CD8+CD57+ T cells (not recorded which) from PBMCs. Source of these receptors: a human donor in good health, serving as a control.

This clonotype occurred many times. This rearrangement joins TRBV2 to TRBJ1-5; no definite D call. Germline V gene data show CDR1 as SNHLY and CDR2 as FYNNEI. Trimming removed 2 bases at V and 4 bases at J, with 12 bases between. The CDR3 contains 15 residues. The CDR3 region has the DNA TGTGCCAGCAGTGAATTTGGGTACCCTAATCAGCCCCAGCATTTT. Translation gives CASSEFGYPNQPQHF.

V and J are TRBV5-1 and TRBJ2-6; D might be TRBD2 (5 bases). Germline V CDR1 and CDR2: SGHRS, YFSETQ. CDR3 length: 15 amino acids. V lost 0 bases and J lost 2, with 6 bases in between. The CDR3 DNA reads TGCGCCAGCAGCTTGGAGAGGGCTGGGGCCAACGTCCTGACTTTC. Translation: CASSLERAGANVLTF.

The chain combines TRBV19 with TRBJ2-3, with D perhaps being TRBD1 or TRBD2 (5 bases each). The CDR3 runs to 18 residues. V was trimmed by 3 bases and J by 0 bases, leaving 19 bases between them. CDR1 is LNHDA, CDR2 SQIVND, per germline (reference sequence). In DNA, the CDR3 is TGTGCCAGTAGTATTTCCGTACCGGGGCGAACTAGCACAGATACGCAGTATTTT. It encodes CASSISVPGRTSTDTQYF. Full variable domain (remainder filled in from reference TRBV19 and TRBJ2-3): DGGITQSPKYLFRKEGQNVTLSCEQNLNHDAMYWYRQDPGQGLRLIYYSQIVNDFQKGDIAEGYSVSREKKESFPLTVTSAQKNPTAFYLCASSISVPGRTSTDTQYFGPGTRLTVL.

This clonotype occurred many times. The V gene is TRBV7-9, the J gene TRBJ2-1; 7 bases map to TRBD1. Per germline, CDR1 SEHNR and CDR2 FQNEAQ (reference sequence). The CDR3 loop spans 12 amino acids. The junction had 10 bases not matched to a gene; V was cut back by 10 bases and J by 10 bases. CDR3 coding DNA: TGTGCCATCACGGACAGGTTCGAAGAGCAGTTCTTC. Its protein is CAITDRFEEQFF.

V is TRBV5-1 and J is TRBJ2-3; 14 bases map to TRBD2. Germline-derived CDR1 and CDR2 are SGHRS and YFSETQ. The CDR3 has 16 amino acids. Trimming took 5 bases from V and 5 from J; bases not matched to a gene: 7. CDR3 nucleotide sequence: TGCGCCAGCAGACCGACTAGCGGGAGGGCCGGAGATACGCAGTATTTT. Protein product: CASRPTSGRAGDTQYF.

This clonotype was seen many times. CDR3 DNA: TGTGCCACCCAGACAGGGGGATCCTACAATGAGCAGTTCTTC. It encodes CATQTGGSYNEQFF. The chain has TRBV24-1 and TRBJ2-1, with 9 bases that match TRBD1. Trimming at V came to 9 bases and at J to 1 base, leaving 3 bases not matched to a gene. The germline V gene encodes CDR1 KGHDR and CDR2 SFDVKD. CDR3 length equals 14 residues.

This rearrangement joins TRBV15 to TRBJ2-1; D remains ambiguous. The CDR3 extends over 14 amino acids. Trimming cost V 0 bases and J 8 bases, with 11 bases left between them. CDR1 and CDR2 (germline): LNHNV, YYDKDF (reference sequence). CDR3 amino acids: CATSRDDRKDEQFF. In DNA form, the CDR3 reads TGTGCCACCAGCAGAGATGATAGAAAAGATGAGCAGTTCTTC. The full variable domain, with the rest looked up from reference TRBV15 and TRBJ2-1, is DAMVIQNPRYQVTQFGKPVTLSCSQTLNHNVMYWYQQKSSQAPKLLFHYYDKDFNNEADTPDNFQSRRPNTSFCFLDIRSPGLGDTAMYLCATSRDDRKDEQFFGPGTRLTVL.

This sequence joins TRBV20-1 and TRBJ2-7; 7 bases are a match to TRBD1. In germline, CDR1 is DFQATT, CDR2 SNEGSKA (reference sequence). The V gene end was trimmed by 2 bases and the J gene end by 5 bases; junction bases not matched to a gene: 9. CDR3 size: 14 residues. The CDR3 region is CSARNPGGVHEQYF. The CDR3 DNA is TGCAGTGCTAGAAACCCAGGGGGTGTCCACGAGCAGTACTTC.

The rearrangement uses TRBV7-2 and TRBJ1-1, with D maybe TRBD1 (5 bases). The CDR3 covers 16 residues. V lost 5 bases and J lost 5, with 21 bases in between. CDR1 and CDR2 (germline): SGHTA, FQGNSA. The CDR3 region is CASSPPAGGVGTEAFF. CDR3 nucleotides: TGTGCCAGCAGCCCTCCCGCCGGGGGAGTAGGGACTGAAGCTTTCTTT.

This clonotype was found many times. The chain has TRBV28 and TRBJ1-2; D is ambiguous. Germline V lookup: CDR1 MDHEN, CDR2 SYDVKM. The V end was cut by 3 bases, the J end by 4 bases, with 6 bases between. The CDR3 runs 12 residues. The CDR3 sequence is CASSFFSYGYTF. CDR3 bases: TGTGCCAGCAGTTTCTTCAGCTATGGCTACACCTTC.

This chain joins TRBV24-1 and TRBJ2-7; the D is unclear. Between the trimmed V and J ends, which lost 4 bases and 0 bases, there was a span of 9 bases. Germline V gene sequence: CDR1 KGHDR, CDR2 SFDVKD. The CDR3 runs 14 residues. For the CDR3, the DNA is TGTGCCACCAGTGAGGGCGGTAGCTCCTACGAGCAGTACTTC. As protein: CATSEGGSSYEQYF.

The V call is TRBV2, the J call TRBJ1-2; 9 positions match TRBD1. In germline, CDR1 is SNHLY, CDR2 FYNNEI. CDR3 length: 16 residues. V gave up 4 bases and J gave up 4 bases; unmatched junction bases: 10. CDR3: CASSAQGALLGYGYTF. The DNA for the CDR3 is TGTGCCAGCAGTGCACAGGGGGCGCTTCTCGGCTATGGCTACACCTTC.

Ten or more counts support this clonotype. This chain joins TRBV7-6 and TRBJ2-1; 10 bases agree with TRBD2. The CDR3 extends over 16 amino acids. The trim removed 1 base at V and 4 bases at J, leaving 4 bases unmatched. The V gene's germline CDR1 is SGHVS and CDR2 FNYEAQ. The CDR3: CASSLGGTSVYNEQFF. CDR3 DNA: TGTGCCAGCAGCTTAGGAGGGACTAGCGTATACAATGAGCAGTTCTTC.

V is TRBV6-1 and J is TRBJ1-2; D not certain. V lost 1 base and J lost 8, with 17 bases in between. This CDR3 region has 15 residues. From germline, CDR1 is MNHNS and CDR2 SASEGT. CDR3 nucleotides: TGTGCCAGCAGTGAAGTCATGGAGGTTCGCCGGGGCTACACCTTC. Encoded protein: CASSEVMEVRRGYTF.

This clonotype was detected ten times or more. The chain carries TRBV13 and TRBJ2-6, with 7 nucleotides matching TRBD1. Trimming cost V 5 bases and J 0 bases; bases outside gene matches: 19. Looked up from germline, CDR1 is PRHDT and CDR2 is FYEKMQ (reference sequence). The CDR3 contains 21 residues. The CDR3 region has the DNA TGTGCCAGCAGCCGTGGGGTTGGCAGCAGGGGGACCTCCTCTGGGGCCAACGTCCTGACTTTC. It translates to CASSRGVGSRGTSSGANVLTF.

This clonotype was recorded only once. A read error may be the cause here, since a much bigger clone is one base away. The V call is TRBV19, the J call TRBJ1-1; possible D gene TRBD1, 6 bases. Germline loops: CDR1 LNHDA, CDR2 SQIVND (reference sequence). This CDR3 region has 15 residues. The CDR3 DNA reads as TGTGCCAGTATTCCGTTGCAGGGGTTCTACACTGAAGCTCTCTTT. Translated, it gives CASIPLQGFYTEALF.

This clonotype came up many times. This chain connects TRBV7-8 to TRBJ1-2; D unclear. The CDR3 contains 16 residues. Per germline, CDR1 SGHVS and CDR2 FQNEAQ. V was shortened by 8 bases and J by 1 base, with 20 bases between the two germline ends. As DNA, the CDR3 is TGTGCCAGCCCCCCTCCTCTCCTGGACGGTAACTATGGCTACACCTTC. Its translation is CASPPPLLDGNYGYTF.

This clonotype was observed many times. The genes are TRBV20-1 and TRBJ2-3; D is undetermined. Germline CDR1 is DFQATT and CDR2 is SNEGSKA (reference sequence). Between the trimmed V and J ends, which lost 3 bases and 0 bases, there was a span of 10 bases. The CDR3 is made up of 14 amino acids. CDR3 amino acids: CSASGPASTDTQYF. CDR3 DNA: TGCAGTGCTAGCGGCCCGGCTAGCACAGATACGCAGTATTTT.

Notes on this clonotype: It may be a read error: a sequence one base away is much more abundant. The chain employs TRBV5-8 and TRBJ2-3; D uncertain. V was clipped by 1 base and J by 4 bases, with 10 bases between them. The germline gives CDR1 SGHTS, CDR2 YDEGEE. This CDR3 is 14 amino acids long. For the CDR3, the DNA is TGTGCCAGCAGCTTGTCCTTTTCGGCAGATACGCAGTATTTT. It codes for CASSLSFSADTQYF.